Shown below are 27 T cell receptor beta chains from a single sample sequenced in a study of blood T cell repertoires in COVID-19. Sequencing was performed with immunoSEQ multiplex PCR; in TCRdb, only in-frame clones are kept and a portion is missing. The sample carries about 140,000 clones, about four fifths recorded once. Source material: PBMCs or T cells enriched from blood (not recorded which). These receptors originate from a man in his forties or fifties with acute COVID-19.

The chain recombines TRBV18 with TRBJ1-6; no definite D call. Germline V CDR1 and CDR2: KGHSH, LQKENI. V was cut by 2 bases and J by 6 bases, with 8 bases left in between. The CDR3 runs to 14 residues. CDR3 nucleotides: TGTGCCAGCTCACCAGAGGGCTTTAATTCACCCCTCCACTTT. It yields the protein CASSPEGFNSPLHF.

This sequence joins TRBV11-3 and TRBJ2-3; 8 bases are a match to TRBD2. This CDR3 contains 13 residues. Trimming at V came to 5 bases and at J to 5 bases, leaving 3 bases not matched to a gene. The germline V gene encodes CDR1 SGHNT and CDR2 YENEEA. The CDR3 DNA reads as TGTGCCAGCAGCCGGCGGGGGGAAGATACGCAGTATTTT. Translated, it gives CASSRRGEDTQYF.

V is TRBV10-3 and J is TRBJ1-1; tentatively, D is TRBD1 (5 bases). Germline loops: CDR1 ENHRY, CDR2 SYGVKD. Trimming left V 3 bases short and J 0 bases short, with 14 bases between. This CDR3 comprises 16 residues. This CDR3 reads CAISDSTGILNTEAFF. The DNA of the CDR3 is TGTGCCATCAGTGATTCCACAGGTATTTTGAACACTGAAGCTTTCTTT.

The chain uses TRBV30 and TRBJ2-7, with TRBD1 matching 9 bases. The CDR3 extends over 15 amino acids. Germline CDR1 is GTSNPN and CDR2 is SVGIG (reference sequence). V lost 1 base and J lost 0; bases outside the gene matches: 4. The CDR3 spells CAWSGGTGSSYEQYF. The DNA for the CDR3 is TGTGCCTGGAGTGGGGGGACAGGGAGCTCCTACGAGCAGTACTTC.

CDR3 residues: CASSLGPLGSSNQPQHF. DNA for the CDR3: TGCGCCAGCAGCTTGGGTCCCCTTGGGAGCAGCAATCAGCCCCAGCATTTT. This rearrangement joins TRBV5-1 to TRBJ1-5; no clear D. This CDR3 region has 17 residues. The V gene lost 0 bases and the J gene lost 1 base, with 14 bases spanning the gap. Germline V gene lookup returns CDR1 SGHRS and CDR2 YFSETQ.

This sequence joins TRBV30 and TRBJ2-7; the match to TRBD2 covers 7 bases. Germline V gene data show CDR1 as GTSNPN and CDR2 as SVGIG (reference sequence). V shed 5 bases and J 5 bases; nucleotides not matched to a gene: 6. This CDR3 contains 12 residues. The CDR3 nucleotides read TGTGCCTGGGGGGAGGGCCGGAACGAGCAGTACTTC. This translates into CAWGEGRNEQYF.

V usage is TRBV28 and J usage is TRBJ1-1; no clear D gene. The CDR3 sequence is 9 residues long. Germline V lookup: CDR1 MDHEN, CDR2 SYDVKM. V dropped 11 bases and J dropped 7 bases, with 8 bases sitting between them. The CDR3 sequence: CACEGEAFF. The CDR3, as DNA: TGTGCCTGCGAGGGTGAAGCTTTCTTT.

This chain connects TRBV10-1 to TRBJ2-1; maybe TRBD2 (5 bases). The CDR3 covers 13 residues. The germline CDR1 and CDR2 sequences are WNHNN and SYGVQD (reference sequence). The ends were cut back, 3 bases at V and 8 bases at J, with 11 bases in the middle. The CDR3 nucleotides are TGCGCCAGCAGTGAAGCACTAGGAGATGAGCAGTTCTTC. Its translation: CASSEALGDEQFF.

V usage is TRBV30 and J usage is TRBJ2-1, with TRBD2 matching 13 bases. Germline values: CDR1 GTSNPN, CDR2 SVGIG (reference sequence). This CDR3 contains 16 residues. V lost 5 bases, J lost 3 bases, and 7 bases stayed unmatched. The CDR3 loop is CAWGGTSGAIYNEQFF. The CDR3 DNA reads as TGTGCCTGGGGAGGGACTAGCGGGGCGATCTACAATGAGCAGTTCTTC.

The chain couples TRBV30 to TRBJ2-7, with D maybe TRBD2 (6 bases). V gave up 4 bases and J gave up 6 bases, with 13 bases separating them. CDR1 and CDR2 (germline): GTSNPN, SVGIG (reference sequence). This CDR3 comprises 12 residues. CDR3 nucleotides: TGTGCCTGGATGGGGGGATCAGGCGAGCAGTACTTC. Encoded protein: CAWMGGSGEQYF.

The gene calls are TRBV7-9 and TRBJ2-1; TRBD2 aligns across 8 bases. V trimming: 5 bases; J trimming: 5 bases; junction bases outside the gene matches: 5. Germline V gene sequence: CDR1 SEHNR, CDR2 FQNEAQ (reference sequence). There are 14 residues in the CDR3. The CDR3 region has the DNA TGTGCCAGCAGCAACAGCGGGAGTGACAATGAGCAGTTCTTC. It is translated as CASSNSGSDNEQFF. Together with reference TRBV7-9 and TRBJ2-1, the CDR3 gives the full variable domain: DTGVSQNPRHKITKRGQNVTFRCDPISEHNRLYWYRQTLGQGPEFLTYFQNEAQLEKSRLLSDRFSAERPKGSFSTLEIQRTEQGDSAMYLCASSNSGSDNEQFFGPGTRLTVL.

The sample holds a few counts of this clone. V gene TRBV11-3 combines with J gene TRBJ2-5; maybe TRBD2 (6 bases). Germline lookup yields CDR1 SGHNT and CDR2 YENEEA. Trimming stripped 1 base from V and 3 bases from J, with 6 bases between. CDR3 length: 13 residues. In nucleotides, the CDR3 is TGTGCCAGCAGCTTAGGGGGGGAAGAGACCCAGTACTTC. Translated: CASSLGGEETQYF.

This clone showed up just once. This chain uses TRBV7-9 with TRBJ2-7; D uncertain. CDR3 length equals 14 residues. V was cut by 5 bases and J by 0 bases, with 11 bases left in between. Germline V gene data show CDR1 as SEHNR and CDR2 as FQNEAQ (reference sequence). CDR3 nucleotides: TGTGCCAGCAGCCCTCTGACAAACTCCTACGAGCAGTACTTC. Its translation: CASSPLTNSYEQYF.

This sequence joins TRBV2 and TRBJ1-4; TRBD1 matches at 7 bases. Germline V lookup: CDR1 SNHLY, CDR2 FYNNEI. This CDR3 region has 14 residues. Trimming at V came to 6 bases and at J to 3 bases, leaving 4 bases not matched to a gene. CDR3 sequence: CASRDRNANEKLFF. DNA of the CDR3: TGTGCCAGCAGGGACAGGAATGCTAATGAAAAACTGTTTTTT.

CDR3 region: CASSQGNQGMDSPLHF. CDR3 nucleotides: TGCGCCAGCAGCCAAGGAAATCAGGGGATGGACTCACCCCTCCACTTT. This rearrangement joins TRBV4-3 to TRBJ1-6; TRBD1 might be the D (6 bases). The CDR3 length is 16 residues. Germline V CDR1 and CDR2: LGHNA, YSLEER. Deletions cut 1 base from V and 10 bases from J, with 17 bases between.

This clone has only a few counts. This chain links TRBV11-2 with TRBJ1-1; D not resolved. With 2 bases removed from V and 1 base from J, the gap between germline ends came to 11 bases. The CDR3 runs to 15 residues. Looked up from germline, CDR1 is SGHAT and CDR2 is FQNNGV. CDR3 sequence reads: CASSLPSLPNTEAFF. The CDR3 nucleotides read TGTGCCAGCAGCTTACCATCACTACCGAACACTGAAGCTTTCTTT.

Written as DNA, the CDR3 is TGTGCCAGCAGCGTAGAGCGGGAGAACACTGAAGCTTTCTTT. Amino acid sequence: CASSVERENTEAFF. The V gene is TRBV9, the J gene TRBJ1-1, with D unresolved. From germline, CDR1 is SGDLS and CDR2 YYNGEE. V was pared by 0 bases and J by 1 base, with 7 bases between. The CDR3 contains 14 residues.

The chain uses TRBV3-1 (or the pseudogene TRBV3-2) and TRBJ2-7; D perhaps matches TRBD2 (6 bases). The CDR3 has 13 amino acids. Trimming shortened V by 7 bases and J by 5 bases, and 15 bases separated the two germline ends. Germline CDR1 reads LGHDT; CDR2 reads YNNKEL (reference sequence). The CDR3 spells CASKGAGKDEQYF. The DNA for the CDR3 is TGTGCCAGCAAAGGGGCGGGGAAGGACGAGCAGTACTTC.

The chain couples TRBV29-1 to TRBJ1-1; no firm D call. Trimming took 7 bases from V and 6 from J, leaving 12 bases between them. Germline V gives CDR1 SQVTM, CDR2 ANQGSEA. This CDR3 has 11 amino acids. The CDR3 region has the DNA TGCAGCGGCAGAATTGATGCTGAAGCTTTCTTT. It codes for CSGRIDAEAFF. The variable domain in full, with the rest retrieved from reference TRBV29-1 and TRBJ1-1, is SAVISQKPSRDICQRGTSLTIQCQVDSQVTMMFWYRQQPGQSLTLIATANQGSEATYESGFVIDKFPISRPNLTFSTLTVSNMSPEDSSIYLCSGRIDAEAFFGQGTRLTVV.

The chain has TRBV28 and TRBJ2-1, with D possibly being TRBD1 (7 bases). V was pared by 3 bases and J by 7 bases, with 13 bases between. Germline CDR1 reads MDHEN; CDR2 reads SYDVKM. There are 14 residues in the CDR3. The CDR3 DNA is TGTGCCAGCAGTTTCGCGCAGGGGGGTAATGAGCAGTTCTTC. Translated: CASSFAQGGNEQFF.

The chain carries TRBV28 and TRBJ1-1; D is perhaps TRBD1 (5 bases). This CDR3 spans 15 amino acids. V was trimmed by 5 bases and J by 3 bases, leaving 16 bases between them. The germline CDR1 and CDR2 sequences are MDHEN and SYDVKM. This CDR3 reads CASSPQMRGDTEAFF. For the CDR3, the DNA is TGTGCCAGCAGTCCCCAAATGCGGGGGGACACTGAAGCTTTCTTT.

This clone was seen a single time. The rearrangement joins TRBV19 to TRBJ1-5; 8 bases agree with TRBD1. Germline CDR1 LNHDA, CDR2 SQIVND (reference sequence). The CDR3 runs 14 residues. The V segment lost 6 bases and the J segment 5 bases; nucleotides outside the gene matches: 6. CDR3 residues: CASSHRGFDQPQHF. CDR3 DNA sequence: TGTGCCAGTAGCCACAGGGGGTTTGATCAGCCCCAGCATTTT.

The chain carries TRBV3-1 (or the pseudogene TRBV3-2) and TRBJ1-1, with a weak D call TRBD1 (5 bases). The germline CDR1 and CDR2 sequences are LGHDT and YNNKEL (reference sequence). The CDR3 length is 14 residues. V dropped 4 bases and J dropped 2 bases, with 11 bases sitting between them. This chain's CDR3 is CASSLQDRNTEAFF. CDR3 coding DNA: TGTGCCAGCAGCCTCCAAGACAGAAACACTGAAGCTTTCTTT.

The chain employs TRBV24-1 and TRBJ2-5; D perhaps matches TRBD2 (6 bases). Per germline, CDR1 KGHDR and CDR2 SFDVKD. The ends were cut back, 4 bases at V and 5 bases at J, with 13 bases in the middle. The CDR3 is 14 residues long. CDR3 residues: CATSEAGRLETQYF. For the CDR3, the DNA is TGTGCCACCAGTGAGGCTGGGAGGCTCGAGACCCAGTACTTC.

The CDR3 region is CASSPWGGSPGELFF. CDR3 in DNA: TGTGCCAGCAGCCCCTGGGGGGGCAGTCCCGGGGAGCTGTTTTTT. The chain couples TRBV7-2 to TRBJ2-2, with D possibly matching TRBD2 (7 bases). This CDR3 has 15 amino acids. Germline values: CDR1 SGHTA, CDR2 FQGNSA. V was clipped by 5 bases and J by 6 bases, with 16 bases between them.

For the CDR3, the DNA is TGTGCCAGCAGAAGGACTCCCCAAAATACGCAGTATTTT. It codes for CASRRTPQNTQYF. J is TRBJ2-3 and V is TRBV2, with D possibly matching TRBD2 (5 bases). The CDR3 loop spans 13 amino acids. The germline CDR1 and CDR2 sequences are SNHLY and FYNNEI. The ends were cut back, 6 bases at V and 7 bases at J, with 14 bases in the middle. The full variable domain, rest sourced from reference TRBV2 and TRBJ2-3, is EPEVTQTPSHQVTQMGQEVILRCVPISNHLYFYWYRQILGQKVEFLVSFYNNEISEKSEIFDDQFSVERPDGSNFTLKIRSTKLEDSAMYFCASRRTPQNTQYFGPGTRLTVL.

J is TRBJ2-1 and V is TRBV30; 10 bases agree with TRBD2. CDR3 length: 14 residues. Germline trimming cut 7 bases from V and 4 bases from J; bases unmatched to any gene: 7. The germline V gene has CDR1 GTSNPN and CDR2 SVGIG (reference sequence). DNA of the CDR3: TGTGCCTTGATGAGCGGGAGGGTGTACAATGAGCAGTTCTTC. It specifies CALMSGRVYNEQFF.